The clone carrying this TCR beta chain is medium-sized within its sample. The germline V and J ends were trimmed by 2 bases and 4 bases, with 13 bases remaining between them. CDR3 size: 15 residues. From germline, CDR1 is SGHRS and CDR2 YFSETQ. Libraries were prepared by immunoSEQ multiplex PCR; TCRdb keeps only in-frame clonotypes and omits some of them. The sample includes 3,500 to 4,500 clones, 20% to 25% seen only once; the top ten take roughly 5.5%. The source of the sample is a study of graft-versus-host responses after intestinal transplantation. Study-wide points: After transplant, early declines in HvG clones were associated with peak levels of circulating GvH clones.

Cell sorting after the reaction yielded proliferating CFSE-low CD3+CD4+ and CD3+CD8+ responders. Source: alloreactive CD4+ T cells from a mixed lymphocyte reaction culture, taken before transplantation. As to subset: CFSE-low proliferating T cells sorted from roughly 6-day pre-transplant mixed lymphocyte reaction (GvH or HvG direction). The rearrangement uses TRBV5-1 and TRBJ1-3, with D perhaps matching TRBD1 (6 bases). The receptor was derived from a human patient who was an organ donor for intestinal transplantation. In DNA, the CDR3 is TGCGCCAGCAGCTTCGCAGGGGCGAGCGGAAACACCATATATTTT. Protein product: CASSFAGASGNTIYF. Based on the CDR3 plus reference TRBV5-1 and TRBJ1-3, the full variable domain is KAGVTQTPRYLIKTRGQQVTLSCSPISGHRSVSWYQQTPGQGLQFLFEYFSETQRNKGNFPGRFSGRQFSNSRSEMNVSTLELGDSALYLCASSFAGASGNTIYFGEGSWLTVV.